The source of this T cell receptor (beta chain) is a study of shared clonotypes between healthy human individuals. Looking at the study overall: The study used three CD4 naive, three CD4 memory, two CD8 naive and one CD8 memory plate per donor. Study-level points and caveats: Rarefaction gave evidence that sorted-subset sequencing remained incomplete despite large depth.

This clone was seen a handful of times. The antigen is unknown. Those who donated, Caucasian adults without exception, all lived in Nashville, Tennessee. Deletions cut 6 bases from V and 1 base from J, with 15 bases between. This CDR3 spans 15 amino acids. Per the germline V gene, CDR1 is SNHLY and CDR2 is FYNNEI. The assay used deep level. The data were produced by immunoSEQ multiplex PCR, yet TCRdb's version contains in-frame clones alone and is incomplete. The table includes hundreds of thousands of clones, 73% detected once. Material: memory CD4+ T cells sorted from blood. Sample subset: CD45RA-negative fraction. The chain couples TRBV2 to TRBJ1-1, with no clear D. The clonotype comes from a man younger than 45 in good health. Here the CDR3 DNA reads TGTGCCAGCAGGTTGGGGTCGCGAGGGAACACTGAAGCTTTCTTT. Its translation: CASRLGSRGNTEAFF.